Listed here is a single TCR beta chain. No antigen is known for it. These data originate in a study of CD8+CD57+ T cells in acquired aplastic anemia. Germline CDR1 and CDR2: SGHVS and FQNEAQ. V lost 1 base and J lost 8, with 11 bases in between. The CDR3 is 13 residues long. CD8+CD57+ cell expansion had been shown by flow cytometry in patients chosen for sequencing. General study findings and limits: Common to patients and controls were roughly 30 CD8+ CDR3 sequences. Patients and controls had CD8+ Simpson's diversity values that were not significantly distinct.

Profiling that covered TCR beta VDJ and CDR3 relied on genomic DNA as its template. TCRdb reanalysed the reads using MiXCR and keeps one entry per CDR3 protein. Counted here are about 160,000 distinct CDR3 sequences, about 50% occurring once; the ten biggest clones make up roughly 30%. Sequenced material: sorted CD4+, CD8+, or CD8+CD57+ T cells (not recorded which) from PBMCs. The sequence was obtained from a human donor with aplastic anemia. The chain links TRBV7-8 to TRBJ1-2; D unresolved. CDR3 loop: CASSLVRGEGYTF. CDR3 sequence (DNA): TGTGCCAGCAGCTTAGTACGCGGGGAGGGCTACACCTTC.